This T cell receptor (beta chain) stems from a study of blood T cell repertoires in COVID-19. The germline V gene has CDR1 GTSNPN and CDR2 SVGIG (reference sequence). V was pared by 7 bases and J by 5 bases, with 15 bases between. The CDR3 contains 13 residues. TCRdb keeps only in-frame clones here, not all; method: immunoSEQ multiplex PCR. Here the sample spans nearly 300,000 clones, approximately 90% being singletons. The TCR was taken from a woman aged 25 to 39 who had recovered from COVID-19. The chain employs TRBV30 and TRBJ1-5; no reliable D call. The sequencing sample was made of peripheral blood. The CDR3 coding sequence is TGTGCCTCGGGGAGAGAATCACATCAGCCCCAGCATTTT. Translation: CASGRESHQPQHF.